These 30 T cell receptor beta chains were sequenced from one sample in a study of CD8 T cells in Susac syndrome. An input of about 0.5 to 1 ug of RNA was subjected to reverse transcription using random hexamers. From the immunoSEQ multiplex PCR reads, TCRdb called clonotypes with MiXCR, one entry per CDR3 protein. The sample lists about 280,000 distinct CDR3 sequences, approximately 81% occurring once. Sequencing was done on a sample of CD8+ T cells from PBMCs. Receptors were obtained from a human donor with multiple sclerosis.

The chain employs TRBV7-2 and TRBJ2-5; no definite D call. In germline, CDR1 is SGHTA, CDR2 FQGNSA. With 1 base removed from V and 2 bases from J, the gap between germline ends came to 8 bases. This CDR3 is built from 14 residues. In DNA form, the CDR3 reads TGTGCCAGCAGCTTAGTACCTAGACAAGAGACCCAGTACTTC. It codes for CASSLVPRQETQYF.

Here the CDR3 DNA reads TGTGCCAGCAGCTTATCCGGCAGTGAGCAGTTCTTC. This translates into CASSLSGSEQFF. The chain has TRBV7-3 and TRBJ2-1; D uncertain. The CDR3 has 12 amino acids. Trimming left V 2 bases short and J 9 bases short, with 8 bases between. Germline V gene data show CDR1 as SGHTA and CDR2 as FQGTGA.

This clonotype occurred once. The gene calls are TRBV28 and TRBJ2-7; the D is unclear. Trimming stripped 2 bases from V and 2 bases from J, with 10 bases between. CDR1 MDHEN and CDR2 SYDVKM come from the germline V gene. This CDR3 comprises 14 residues. CDR3 nucleotide sequence: TGTGCCAGCAGTTTAGGGGTCAGTCCCTACGAGCAGTACTTC. Encoded protein: CASSLGVSPYEQYF.

The J gene is TRBJ1-2, the V gene TRBV9; D is perhaps TRBD1 (5 bases). There are 12 residues in the CDR3. The germline V gene encodes CDR1 SGDLS and CDR2 YYNGEE. Trimming shortened V by 4 bases and J by 8 bases, and 12 bases separated the two germline ends. CDR3 DNA: TGTGCCAGCAGCCCGGGACCTTGGGGCTACACCTTC. Protein sequence: CASSPGPWGYTF. The full variable domain, rest sourced from reference TRBV9 and TRBJ1-2, is DSGVTQTPKHLITATGQRVTLRCSPRSGDLSVYWYQQSLDQGLQFLIQYYNGEERAKGNILERFSAQQFPDLHSELNLSSLELGDSALYFCASSPGPWGYTFGSGTRLTVV.

The chain recombines TRBV2 with TRBJ1-1; no firm D call. CDR1 and CDR2 (germline): SNHLY, FYNNEI. V was trimmed by 8 bases and J by 1 base, leaving 14 bases between them. There are 14 residues in the CDR3. Here the CDR3 DNA reads TGTGCCAGCCCTGAACGAGGGAAGAACACTGAAGCTTTCTTT. Protein: CASPERGKNTEAFF.

CDR3 sequence reads: CASSIKGARYEQYF. CDR3 coding DNA: TGTGCCAGTAGTATAAAGGGGGCTCGGTACGAGCAGTACTTC. The chain carries TRBV19 and TRBJ2-7, with 7 nucleotides matching TRBD1. J lost 4 bases, V lost 2 bases, and 5 bases had no gene match. Germline CDR1 LNHDA, CDR2 SQIVND (reference sequence). The CDR3 has 14 residues.

The chain links TRBV10-3 to TRBJ2-7; TRBD2 matches 13 bases. V dropped 4 bases and J dropped 7; count of bases not matched to a gene: 4. Germline V gene sequence: CDR1 ENHRY, CDR2 SYGVKD. This CDR3 region has 14 residues. CDR3 in DNA: TGTGCCATCAGTGGGACTAGCGGGAGCAGAGAGCAGTACTTC. This sequence encodes CAISGTSGSREQYF.

The gene calls are TRBV12-3 or TRBV12-4 and TRBJ1-2; 9 nucleotides agree with TRBD1. Losses at the gene ends were 5 bases for V and 5 bases for J; bases not matched to a gene: 9. This CDR3 contains 15 residues. In DNA, the CDR3 is TGTGCCAGCAGTCCCCGGGACAGGGTAGATTATGGCTACACCTTC. It yields the protein CASSPRDRVDYGYTF.

This clonotype appeared once. V usage is TRBV11-2 and J usage is TRBJ2-1, with 7 bases identical to TRBD1. V lost 2 bases, J lost 1 base, and 5 bases stayed unmatched. Per the germline V gene, CDR1 is SGHAT and CDR2 is FQNNGV. This CDR3 is built from 16 residues. The DNA for the CDR3 is TGTGCCAGCAGCTTAAAGGGGGCGATTTCCTACAATGAGCAGTTCTTC. Translation gives CASSLKGAISYNEQFF.

The chain employs TRBV19 and TRBJ2-4, with 8 nucleotides matching TRBD2. The CDR3 extends over 15 amino acids. V shed 5 bases, J shed 9 bases, and the junction held 12 bases outside the gene matches. Germline V gene lookup returns CDR1 LNHDA and CDR2 SQIVND (reference sequence). The CDR3 nucleotides read TGTGCCAGTAGTTGGACTAGCCGGGAGAAAGCCATTCAGTACTTC. It yields the protein CASSWTSREKAIQYF.

The genes are TRBV6-6 and TRBJ2-2; 9 bases match TRBD2. This CDR3 spans 14 amino acids. Germline CDR1 reads MNHNY; CDR2 reads SVGAGI (reference sequence). Germline trimming cut 2 bases from V and 6 bases from J; bases unmatched to any gene: 1. CDR3 in amino acids: CASSYASGAGELFF. CDR3 nucleotides: TGTGCCAGCAGTTACGCTAGCGGGGCCGGGGAGCTGTTTTTT.

V gene TRBV3-1 combines with J gene TRBJ2-1; D possibly uses TRBD1 or TRBD2 (6 bases each). The CDR3 consists of 15 residues. CDR1 and CDR2 from the germline V gene are LGHDT and YNNKEL (reference sequence). Trimming shortened V by 1 base and J by 4 bases, and 11 bases separated the two germline ends. CDR3 region: CASSQGQEGYNEQFF. Here the CDR3 DNA reads TGTGCCAGCAGCCAAGGACAGGAGGGTTACAATGAGCAGTTCTTC.

The V gene is TRBV7-2, the J gene TRBJ2-3; 8 nucleotides agree with TRBD1. V lost 5 bases to trimming and J lost 6 bases; unmatched junction nucleotides: 13. In germline, CDR1 is SGHTA, CDR2 FQGNSA. CDR3 length equals 16 residues. The CDR3 nucleotides are TGTGCCAGCAGCACGACAGGGGTTGCGGTCTCCGATACGCAGTATTTT. Its protein is CASSTTGVAVSDTQYF.

This chain joins TRBV20-1 and TRBJ2-3; D not certain. The CDR3 loop spans 14 amino acids. Trimming removed 0 bases at V and 5 bases at J, with 12 bases between. From germline, CDR1 is DFQATT and CDR2 SNEGSKA (reference sequence). The CDR3 sequence is CSARDPVRGDTQYF. The CDR3 nucleotides are TGCAGTGCTAGAGATCCGGTTAGAGGAGATACGCAGTATTTT.

The chain links TRBV2 to TRBJ2-1; the match to TRBD2 covers 9 bases. The V and J ends lost 4 bases and 9 bases, in that order; junction bases with no gene match: 10. From germline, CDR1 is SNHLY and CDR2 FYNNEI. The CDR3 spans 15 residues. CDR3 DNA sequence: TGTGCCAGCAGTGGGGGCGGGGGGGGTGTCGGTGAGCAGTTCTTC. Protein product: CASSGGGGGVGEQFF.

The gene calls are TRBV12-3 or TRBV12-4 and TRBJ2-1, with 7 bases matching TRBD2. The CDR3 has 15 residues. V lost 7 bases to trimming and J lost 8 bases; unmatched junction nucleotides: 14. The CDR3 coding sequence is TGTGCCAGCACCGATCAAGCGGGGCAAATGGATGAGCAGTTCTTC. This sequence encodes CASTDQAGQMDEQFF.

This clonotype was recorded a few times. This chain connects TRBV7-9 to TRBJ1-1; D gene unclear. CDR3 size: 13 residues. Trimming removed 5 bases from V and 2 bases from J, with 9 bases in between. CDR1 and CDR2 from the germline V gene are SEHNR and FQNEAQ (reference sequence). This CDR3 reads CASSPDGNTEAFF. CDR3 bases: TGTGCCAGCAGCCCCGACGGCAACACTGAAGCTTTCTTT.

The J gene is TRBJ2-2, the V gene TRBV9; 13 nucleotides match TRBD2. Germline-derived CDR1 and CDR2 are SGDLS and YYNGEE. Germline trimming cut 0 bases from V and 5 bases from J; bases unmatched to any gene: 7. The CDR3 has 18 residues. The CDR3 bases are TGTGCCAGCAGCGTAGATGGACTAGCGGGAGTTGGGACCGGGGAGCTGTTTTTT. It specifies CASSVDGLAGVGTGELFF.

V is TRBV4-1 and J is TRBJ2-2; D is possibly TRBD1 or TRBD2 (5 bases each). V shed 1 base and J shed 4 bases, with 13 bases lying between them. In germline, CDR1 is MGHRA, CDR2 YSYEKL. This CDR3 is built from 16 residues. The CDR3 DNA is TGCGCCAGCAGCCAAGCCGGGACCTTCTCCACCGGGGAGCTGTTTTTT. Translating gives CASSQAGTFSTGELFF.

This chain connects TRBV5-1 to TRBJ2-7, with D possibly TRBD2 on 5 matching bases. Trimming took 2 bases from V and 1 from J, leaving 10 bases between them. Germline-derived CDR1 and CDR2 are SGHRS and YFSETQ. The CDR3 is made up of 14 amino acids. CDR3 nucleotides: TGCGCCAGCAGCTTTACAGCGGATTCCTACGAGCAGTACTTC. This translates into CASSFTADSYEQYF.

V is TRBV14 and J is TRBJ2-7; TRBD1 matches at 10 bases. With V trimmed by 4 bases and J by 2 bases, 8 bases remained unmatched. Germline CDR1 reads SGHDN; CDR2 reads FVKESK. The CDR3 is 16 residues long. CDR3 amino acids: CASSPHRQGAAYEQYF. The CDR3 nucleotides read TGTGCCAGCAGCCCTCATCGACAGGGGGCTGCCTACGAGCAGTACTTC.

This chain connects TRBV28 to TRBJ2-7; the match to TRBD2 covers 12 bases. V lost 3 bases and J lost 0; bases outside the gene matches: 9. The CDR3 runs 18 residues. The V gene's germline CDR1 is MDHEN and CDR2 SYDVKM. The CDR3 nucleotides read TGTGCCAGCAGTTTCGGTGGGCTAGCGGGAGGGAGCTCCTACGAGCAGTACTTC. It encodes CASSFGGLAGGSSYEQYF.

The chain uses TRBV20-1 and TRBJ2-1; 8 bases are a match to TRBD2. J lost 4 bases, V lost 3 bases, and 11 bases had no gene match. Germline CDR1 is DFQATT and CDR2 is SNEGSKA (reference sequence). The CDR3 loop spans 16 amino acids. The CDR3 sequence is CSASNRREASYNEQFF. CDR3 nucleotides: TGCAGTGCTAGTAATCGGCGGGAGGCCTCATACAATGAGCAGTTCTTC.

The gene calls are TRBV7-9 and TRBJ2-1; tentative D call: TRBD2 (6 bases). Germline V gene lookup returns CDR1 SEHNR and CDR2 FQNEAQ (reference sequence). The CDR3 is 17 amino acids. Trimming removed 3 bases at V and 2 bases at J, with 17 bases between. CDR3 bases: TGTGCCAGCAGCTTGGGGGGATTTCGGGAGACCTACAATGAGCAGTTCTTC. Its translation is CASSLGGFRETYNEQFF. The full variable domain, rest sourced from reference TRBV7-9 and TRBJ2-1, is DTGVSQNPRHKITKRGQNVTFRCDPISEHNRLYWYRQTLGQGPEFLTYFQNEAQLEKSRLLSDRFSAERPKGSFSTLEIQRTEQGDSAMYLCASSLGGFRETYNEQFFGPGTRLTVL.

This chain links TRBV27 with TRBJ1-1; D is unclear. CDR1 MNHEY and CDR2 SMNVEV come from the germline V gene (reference sequence). Trimming stripped 3 bases from V and 1 base from J, with 9 bases between. This CDR3 region has 14 residues. This CDR3 is CASSFKMANTEAFF. CDR3 sequence (DNA): TGTGCCAGCAGTTTTAAGATGGCGAACACTGAAGCTTTCTTT.

The chain couples TRBV6-1 to TRBJ1-1, with D unresolved. The CDR3 loop spans 14 amino acids. Per germline, CDR1 MNHNS and CDR2 SASEGT. Trimming left V 8 bases short and J 1 base short, with 14 bases between. CDR3 protein: CASSPEPANTEAFF. The CDR3, as DNA: TGTGCCAGCTCCCCTGAGCCAGCGAACACTGAAGCTTTCTTT.

The chain carries TRBV7-9 and TRBJ1-2; the match to TRBD1 covers 8 bases. Germline V CDR1 and CDR2: SEHNR, FQNEAQ (reference sequence). This CDR3 spans 13 amino acids. The V segment lost 5 bases and the J segment 3 bases; nucleotides outside the gene matches: 2. The CDR3 DNA is TGTGCCAGCAGCCCGACAGGGGACTATGGCTACACCTTC. This encodes CASSPTGDYGYTF. Full variable domain (missing parts from reference TRBV7-9 and TRBJ1-2): DTGVSQNPRHKITKRGQNVTFRCDPISEHNRLYWYRQTLGQGPEFLTYFQNEAQLEKSRLLSDRFSAERPKGSFSTLEIQRTEQGDSAMYLCASSPTGDYGYTFGSGTRLTVV.

This chain connects TRBV19 to TRBJ1-5, with D maybe TRBD1 (6 bases). The CDR3 contains 17 residues. Germline V CDR1 and CDR2: LNHDA, SQIVND (reference sequence). V dropped 5 bases and J dropped 1 base, with 18 bases sitting between them. The CDR3 protein is CASSHNPSTGSNQPQHF. The CDR3 region has the DNA TGTGCCAGTAGTCATAACCCGTCGACAGGAAGCAATCAGCCCCAGCATTTT.

This clonotype was detected only once. The J gene is TRBJ2-3, the V gene TRBV4-1; weak D call: TRBD2 (5 bases). The CDR3 loop spans 17 amino acids. Germline-derived CDR1 and CDR2 are MGHRA and YSYEKL. Trimming removed 4 bases from V and 4 bases from J, with 21 bases in between. As DNA, the CDR3 is TGCGCCAGCAGCCTCCTAAGAGAGGGTATCCATCCAGATACGCAGTATTTT. Protein product: CASSLLREGIHPDTQYF.

The chain employs TRBV5-6 and TRBJ1-1; the D is unclear. Trimming pared 4 bases from V and 5 bases from J, leaving 18 bases between. Germline values: CDR1 SGHDT, CDR2 YYEEEE. This CDR3 comprises 15 residues. The CDR3 nucleotides read TGTGCCAGCAGCCGCAGGTGGAGCCGGGTAACTGAAGCTTTCTTT. It is translated as CASSRRWSRVTEAFF.